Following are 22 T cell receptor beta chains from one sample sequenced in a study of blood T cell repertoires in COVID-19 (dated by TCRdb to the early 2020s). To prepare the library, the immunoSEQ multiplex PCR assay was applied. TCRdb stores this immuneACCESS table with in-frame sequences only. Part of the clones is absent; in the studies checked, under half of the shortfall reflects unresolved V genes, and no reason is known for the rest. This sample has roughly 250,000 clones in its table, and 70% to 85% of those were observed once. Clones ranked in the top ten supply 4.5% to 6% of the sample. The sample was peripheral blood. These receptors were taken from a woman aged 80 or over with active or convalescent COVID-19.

CDR3 in amino acids: CASGQGASESNEKLFF. The CDR3 nucleotides are TGTGCCAGCGGACAGGGGGCATCCGAATCTAATGAAAAACTGTTTTTT. The chain carries TRBV6-6 and TRBJ1-4; 11 bases align to TRBD1. The CDR3 has 16 residues. The germline V gene has CDR1 MNHNY and CDR2 SVGAGI (reference sequence). V was pared by 8 bases and J by 3 bases, with 8 bases of the junction left unmatched.

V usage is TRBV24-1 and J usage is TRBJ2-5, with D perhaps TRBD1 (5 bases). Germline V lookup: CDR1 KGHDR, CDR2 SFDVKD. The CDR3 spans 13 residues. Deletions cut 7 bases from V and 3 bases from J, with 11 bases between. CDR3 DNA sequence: TGTGCCACCAGCCACCCAGGGAAAGAGACCCAGTACTTC. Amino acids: CATSHPGKETQYF.

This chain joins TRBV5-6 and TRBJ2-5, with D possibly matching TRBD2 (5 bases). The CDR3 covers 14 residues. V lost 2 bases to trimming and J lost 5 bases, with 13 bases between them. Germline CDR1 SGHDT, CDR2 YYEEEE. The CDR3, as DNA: TGTGCCAGCAGCTTTGCTAGCTCGGGGGAGACCCAGTACTTC. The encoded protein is CASSFASSGETQYF.

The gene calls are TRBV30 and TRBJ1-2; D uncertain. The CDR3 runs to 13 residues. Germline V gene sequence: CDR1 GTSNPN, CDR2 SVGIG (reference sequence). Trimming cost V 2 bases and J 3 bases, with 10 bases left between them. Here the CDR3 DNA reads TGTGCCTGGAGTAGGAGCCAGTACTATGGCTACACCTTC. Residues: CAWSRSQYYGYTF.

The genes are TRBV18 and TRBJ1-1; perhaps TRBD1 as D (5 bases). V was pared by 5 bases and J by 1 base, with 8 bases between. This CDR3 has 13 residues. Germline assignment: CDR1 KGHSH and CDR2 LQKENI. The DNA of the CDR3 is TGTGCCAGCTCATCCGACAGGAACACTGAAGCTTTCTTT. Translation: CASSSDRNTEAFF.

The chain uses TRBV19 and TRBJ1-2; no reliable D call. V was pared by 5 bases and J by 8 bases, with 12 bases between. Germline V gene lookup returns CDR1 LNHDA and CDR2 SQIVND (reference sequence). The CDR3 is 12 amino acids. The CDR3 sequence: CASSARARGYTF. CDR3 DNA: TGTGCCAGTAGTGCGAGGGCGAGGGGCTACACCTTC.

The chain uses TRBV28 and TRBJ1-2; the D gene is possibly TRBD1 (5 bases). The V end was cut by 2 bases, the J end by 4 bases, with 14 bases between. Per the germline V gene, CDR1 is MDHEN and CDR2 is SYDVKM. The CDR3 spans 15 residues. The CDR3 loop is CASSLGGAGSYGYTF. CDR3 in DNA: TGTGCCAGCAGTTTAGGAGGGGCTGGTTCCTATGGCTACACCTTC.

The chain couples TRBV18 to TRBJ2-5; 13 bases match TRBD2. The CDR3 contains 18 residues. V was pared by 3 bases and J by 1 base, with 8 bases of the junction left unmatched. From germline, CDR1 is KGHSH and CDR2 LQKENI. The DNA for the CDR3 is TGTGCCAGCTCACCTAGAGCCGGGACTAGCGGGATCCAAGAGACCCAGTACTTC. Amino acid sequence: CASSPRAGTSGIQETQYF.

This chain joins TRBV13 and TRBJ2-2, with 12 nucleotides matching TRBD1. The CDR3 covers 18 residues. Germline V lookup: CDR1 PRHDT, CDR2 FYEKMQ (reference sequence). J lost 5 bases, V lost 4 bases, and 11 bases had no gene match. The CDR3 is CASSSQRDRGLRTGELFF. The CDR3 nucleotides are TGTGCCAGCAGCTCCCAAAGGGACAGGGGGCTAAGGACCGGGGAGCTGTTTTTT.

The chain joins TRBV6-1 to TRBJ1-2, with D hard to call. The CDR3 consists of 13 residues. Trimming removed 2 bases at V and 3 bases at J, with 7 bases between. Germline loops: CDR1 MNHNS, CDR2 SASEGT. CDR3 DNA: TGTGCCAGCAGTGAACACAGAGACTATGGCTACACCTTC. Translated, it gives CASSEHRDYGYTF.

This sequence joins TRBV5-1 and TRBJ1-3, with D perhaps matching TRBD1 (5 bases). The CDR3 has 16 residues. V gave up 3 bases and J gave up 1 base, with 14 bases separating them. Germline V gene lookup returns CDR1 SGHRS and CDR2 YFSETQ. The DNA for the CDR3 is TGCGCCAGCAGCTCCGGGACTGACTTATCTGGAAACACCATATATTTT. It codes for CASSSGTDLSGNTIYF. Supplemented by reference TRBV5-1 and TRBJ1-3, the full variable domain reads KAGVTQTPRYLIKTRGQQVTLSCSPISGHRSVSWYQQTPGQGLQFLFEYFSETQRNKGNFPGRFSGRQFSNSRSEMNVSTLELGDSALYLCASSSGTDLSGNTIYFGEGSWLTVV.

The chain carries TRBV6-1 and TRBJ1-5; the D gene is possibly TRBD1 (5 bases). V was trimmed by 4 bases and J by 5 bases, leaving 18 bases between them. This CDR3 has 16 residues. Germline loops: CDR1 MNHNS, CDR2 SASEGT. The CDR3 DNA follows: TGTGCCAGCAGTGTAGGCAGGCAGGGCACGGATCAGCCCCAGCATTTT. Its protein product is CASSVGRQGTDQPQHF.

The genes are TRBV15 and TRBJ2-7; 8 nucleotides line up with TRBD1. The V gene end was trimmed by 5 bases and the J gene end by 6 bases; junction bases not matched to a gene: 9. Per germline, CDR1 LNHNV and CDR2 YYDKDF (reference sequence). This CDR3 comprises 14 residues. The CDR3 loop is CATSVTGGQSEQYF. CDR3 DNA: TGTGCCACCAGCGTCACAGGGGGACAGTCCGAGCAGTACTTC.

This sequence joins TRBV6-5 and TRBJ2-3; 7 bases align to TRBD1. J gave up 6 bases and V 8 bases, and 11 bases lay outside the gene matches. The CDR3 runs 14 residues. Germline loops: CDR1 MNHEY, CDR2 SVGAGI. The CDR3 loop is CASERTGGLDTQYF. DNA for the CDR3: TGTGCCAGCGAACGGACAGGTGGTTTGGATACGCAGTATTTT.

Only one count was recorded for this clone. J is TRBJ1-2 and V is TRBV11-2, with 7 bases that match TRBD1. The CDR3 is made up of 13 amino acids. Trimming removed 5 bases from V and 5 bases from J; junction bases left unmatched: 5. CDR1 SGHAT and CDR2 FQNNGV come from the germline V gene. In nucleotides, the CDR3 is TGTGCCAGCAGCCGGGGACAGCTTTATGGCTACACCTTC. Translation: CASSRGQLYGYTF. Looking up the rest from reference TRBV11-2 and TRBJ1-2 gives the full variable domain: EAGVAQSPRYKIIEKRQSVAFWCNPISGHATLYWYQQILGQGPKLLIQFQNNGVVDDSQLPKDRFSAERLKGVDSTLKIQPAKLEDSAVYLCASSRGQLYGYTFGSGTRLTVV.

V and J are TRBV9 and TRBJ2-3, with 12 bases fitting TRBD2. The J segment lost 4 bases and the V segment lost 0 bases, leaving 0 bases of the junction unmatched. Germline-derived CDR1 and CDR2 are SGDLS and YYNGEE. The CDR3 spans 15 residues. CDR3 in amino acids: CASSVASGRADTQYF. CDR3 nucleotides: TGTGCCAGCAGCGTAGCTAGCGGGAGGGCAGATACGCAGTATTTT.

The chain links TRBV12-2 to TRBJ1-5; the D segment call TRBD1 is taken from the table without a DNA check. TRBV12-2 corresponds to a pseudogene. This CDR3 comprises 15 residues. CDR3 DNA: TGTGCAAGTCGCCCAACACTGGGCAGCAATCAGCCCCAGCATTTT. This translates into CASRPTLGSNQPQHF.

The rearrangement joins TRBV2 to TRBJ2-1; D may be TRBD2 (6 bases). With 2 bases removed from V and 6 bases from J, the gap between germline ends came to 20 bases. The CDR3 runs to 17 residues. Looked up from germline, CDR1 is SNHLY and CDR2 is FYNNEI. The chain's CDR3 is CASSEFPGTGEVNEQFF. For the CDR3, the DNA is TGTGCCAGCAGTGAATTCCCCGGGACGGGAGAGGTCAATGAGCAGTTCTTC.

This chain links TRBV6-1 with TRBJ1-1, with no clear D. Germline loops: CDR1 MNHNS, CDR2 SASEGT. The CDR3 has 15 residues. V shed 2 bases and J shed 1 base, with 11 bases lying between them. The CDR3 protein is CASSETSLGNTEAFF. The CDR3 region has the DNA TGTGCCAGCAGTGAAACTTCCCTTGGGAACACTGAAGCTTTCTTT.

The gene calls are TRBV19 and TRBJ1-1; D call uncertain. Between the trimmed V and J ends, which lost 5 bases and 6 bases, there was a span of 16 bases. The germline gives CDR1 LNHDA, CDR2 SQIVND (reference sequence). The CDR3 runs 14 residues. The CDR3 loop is CASSYLTDGAEAFF. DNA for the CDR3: TGTGCCAGTAGTTATTTAACGGACGGGGCTGAAGCTTTCTTT.

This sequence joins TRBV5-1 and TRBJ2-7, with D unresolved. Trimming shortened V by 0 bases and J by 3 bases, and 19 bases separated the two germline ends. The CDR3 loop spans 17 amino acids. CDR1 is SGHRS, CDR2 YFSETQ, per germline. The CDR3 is CASSLALWQEPFYEQYF. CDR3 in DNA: TGCGCCAGCAGCTTGGCCTTATGGCAGGAACCATTCTACGAGCAGTACTTC. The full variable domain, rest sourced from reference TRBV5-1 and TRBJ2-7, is KAGVTQTPRYLIKTRGQQVTLSCSPISGHRSVSWYQQTPGQGLQFLFEYFSETQRNKGNFPGRFSGRQFSNSRSEMNVSTLELGDSALYLCASSLALWQEPFYEQYFGPGTRLTVT.

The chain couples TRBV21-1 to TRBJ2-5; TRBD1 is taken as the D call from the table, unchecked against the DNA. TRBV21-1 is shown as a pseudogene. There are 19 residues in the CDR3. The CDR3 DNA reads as TGTGCCAGCAGCAAAGCAAGGGCAGGGGCCACGAATAACCAAGAGACCCAGTACTTC. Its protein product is CASSKARAGATNNQETQYF.